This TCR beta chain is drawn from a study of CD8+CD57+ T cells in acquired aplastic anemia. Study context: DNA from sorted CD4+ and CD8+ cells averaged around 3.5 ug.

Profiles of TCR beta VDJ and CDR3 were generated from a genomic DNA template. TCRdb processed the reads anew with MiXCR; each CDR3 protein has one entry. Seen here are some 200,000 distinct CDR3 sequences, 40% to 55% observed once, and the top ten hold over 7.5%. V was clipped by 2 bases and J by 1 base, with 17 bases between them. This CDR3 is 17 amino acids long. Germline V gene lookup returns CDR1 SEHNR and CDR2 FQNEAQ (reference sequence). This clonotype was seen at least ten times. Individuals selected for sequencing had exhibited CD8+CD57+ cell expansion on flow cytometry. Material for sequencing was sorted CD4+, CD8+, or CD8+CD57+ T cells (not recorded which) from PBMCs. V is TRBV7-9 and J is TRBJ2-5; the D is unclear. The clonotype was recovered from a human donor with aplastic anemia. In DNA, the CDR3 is TGTGCCAGCAGCTTATGGGCGTTTCGGAACAGCCAAGAGACCCAGTACTTC. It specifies CASSLWAFRNSQETQYF.